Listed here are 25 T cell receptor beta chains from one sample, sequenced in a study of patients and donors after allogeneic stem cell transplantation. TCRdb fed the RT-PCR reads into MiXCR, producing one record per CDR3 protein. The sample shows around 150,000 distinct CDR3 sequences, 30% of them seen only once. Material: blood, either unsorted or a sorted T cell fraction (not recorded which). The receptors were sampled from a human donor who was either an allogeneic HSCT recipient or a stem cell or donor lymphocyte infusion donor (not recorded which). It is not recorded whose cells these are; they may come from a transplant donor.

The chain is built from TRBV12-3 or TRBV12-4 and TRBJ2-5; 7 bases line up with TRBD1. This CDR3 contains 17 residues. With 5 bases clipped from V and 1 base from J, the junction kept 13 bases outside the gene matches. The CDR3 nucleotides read TGTGCCAGCAGTCCCGACCACGGAGACAGGGCCCAAGAGACCCAGTACTTC. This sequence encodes CASSPDHGDRAQETQYF.

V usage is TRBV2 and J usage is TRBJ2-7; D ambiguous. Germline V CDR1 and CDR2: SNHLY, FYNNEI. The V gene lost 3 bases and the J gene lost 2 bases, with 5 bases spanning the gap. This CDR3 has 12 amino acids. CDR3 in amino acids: CASSDSAYEQYF. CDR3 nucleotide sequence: TGTGCCAGCAGTGATAGTGCCTACGAGCAGTACTTC.

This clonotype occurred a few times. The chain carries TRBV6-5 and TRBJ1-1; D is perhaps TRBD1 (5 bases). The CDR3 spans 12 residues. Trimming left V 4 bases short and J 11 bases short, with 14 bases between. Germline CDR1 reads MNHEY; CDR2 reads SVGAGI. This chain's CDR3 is CASSSLGVGAFF. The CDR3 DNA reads TGTGCCAGCAGTTCCTTAGGGGTGGGGGCTTTCTTT.

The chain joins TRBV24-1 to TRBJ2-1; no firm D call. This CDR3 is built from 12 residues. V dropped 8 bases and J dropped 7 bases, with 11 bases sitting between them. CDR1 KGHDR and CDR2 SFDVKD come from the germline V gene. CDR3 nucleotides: TGTGCCACCAACCAGTACGGGAATGAGCAGTTCTTC. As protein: CATNQYGNEQFF.

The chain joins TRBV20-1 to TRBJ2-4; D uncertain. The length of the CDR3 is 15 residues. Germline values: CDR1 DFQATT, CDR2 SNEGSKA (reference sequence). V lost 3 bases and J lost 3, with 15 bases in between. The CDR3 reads CSASMGNLGKNIQYF. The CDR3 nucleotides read TGCAGTGCTAGTATGGGGAACCTCGGCAAAAACATTCAGTACTTC.

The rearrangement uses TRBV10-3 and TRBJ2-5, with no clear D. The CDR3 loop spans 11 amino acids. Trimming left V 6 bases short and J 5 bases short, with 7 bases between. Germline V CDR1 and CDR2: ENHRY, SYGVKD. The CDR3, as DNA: TGTGCCATCAGCTCTGCGGAGACCCAGTACTTC. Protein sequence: CAISSAETQYF.

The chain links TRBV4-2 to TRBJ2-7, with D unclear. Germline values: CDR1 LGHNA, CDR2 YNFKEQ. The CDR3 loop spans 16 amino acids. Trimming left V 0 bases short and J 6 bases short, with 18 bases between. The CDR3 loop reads CASSQDEPSFDSEQYF. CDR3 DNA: TGTGCCAGCAGCCAAGATGAGCCTAGTTTCGACTCCGAGCAGTACTTC.

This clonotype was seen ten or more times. The CDR3, as DNA: TGCAGCGTCGCAGGGGTCCTGAACACTGAAGCTTTCTTT. It specifies CSVAGVLNTEAFF. The rearrangement uses TRBV29-1 and TRBJ1-1, with a possible D match to TRBD1 (6 bases). Germline CDR1 and CDR2: SQVTM and ANQGSEA. Trimming removed 6 bases from V and 0 bases from J, with 11 bases in between. The CDR3 contains 13 residues.

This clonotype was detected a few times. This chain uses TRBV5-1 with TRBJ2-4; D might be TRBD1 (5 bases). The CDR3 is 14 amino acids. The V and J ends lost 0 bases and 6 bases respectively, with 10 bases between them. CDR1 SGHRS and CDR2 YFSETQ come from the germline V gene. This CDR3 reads CASSLETAPNIQYF. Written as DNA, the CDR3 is TGCGCCAGCAGCTTGGAGACAGCCCCAAACATTCAGTACTTC.

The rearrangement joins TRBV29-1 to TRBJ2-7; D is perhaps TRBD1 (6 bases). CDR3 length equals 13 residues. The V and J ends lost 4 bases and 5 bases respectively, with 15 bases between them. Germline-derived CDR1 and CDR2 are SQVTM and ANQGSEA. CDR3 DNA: TGCAGCGTTGGGGGGCTAGCAAATAACGAGCAGTACTTC. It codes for CSVGGLANNEQYF.

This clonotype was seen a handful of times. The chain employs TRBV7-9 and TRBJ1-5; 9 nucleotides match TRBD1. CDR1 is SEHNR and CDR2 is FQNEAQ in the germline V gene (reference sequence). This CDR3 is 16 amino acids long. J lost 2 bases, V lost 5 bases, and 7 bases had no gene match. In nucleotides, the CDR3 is TGTGCCAGCAGCCCAGGACAGGGGCTGGGCAATCAGCCCCAGCATTTT. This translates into CASSPGQGLGNQPQHF.

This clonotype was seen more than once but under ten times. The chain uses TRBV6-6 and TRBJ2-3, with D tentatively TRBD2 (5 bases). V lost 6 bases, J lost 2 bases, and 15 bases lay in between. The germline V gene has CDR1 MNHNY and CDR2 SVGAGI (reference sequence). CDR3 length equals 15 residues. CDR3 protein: CASSKLRGFTDTQYF. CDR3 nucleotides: TGTGCCAGCAGCAAGCTACGGGGATTCACAGATACGCAGTATTTT.

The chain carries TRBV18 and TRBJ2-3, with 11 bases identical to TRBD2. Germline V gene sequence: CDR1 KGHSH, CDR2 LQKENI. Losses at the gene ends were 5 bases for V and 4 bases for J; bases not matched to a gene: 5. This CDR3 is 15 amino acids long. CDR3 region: CASSIAGGPADTQYF. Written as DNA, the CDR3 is TGTGCCAGCTCAATAGCGGGAGGGCCCGCAGATACGCAGTATTTT.

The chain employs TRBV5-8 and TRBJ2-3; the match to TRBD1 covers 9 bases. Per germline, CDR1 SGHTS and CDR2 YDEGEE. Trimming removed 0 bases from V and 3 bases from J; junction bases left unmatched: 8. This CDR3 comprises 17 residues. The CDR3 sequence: CASSLGLGDRDTDTQYF. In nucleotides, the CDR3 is TGTGCCAGCAGCTTGGGTTTGGGGGACAGGGATACAGATACGCAGTATTTT.

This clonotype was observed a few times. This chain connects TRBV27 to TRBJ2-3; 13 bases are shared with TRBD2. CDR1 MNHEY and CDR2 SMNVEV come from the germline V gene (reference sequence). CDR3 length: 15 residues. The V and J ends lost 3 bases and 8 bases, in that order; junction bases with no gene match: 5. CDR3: CASSLGGLAGATQYF. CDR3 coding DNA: TGTGCCAGCAGTTTGGGCGGACTAGCGGGAGCTACGCAGTATTTT.

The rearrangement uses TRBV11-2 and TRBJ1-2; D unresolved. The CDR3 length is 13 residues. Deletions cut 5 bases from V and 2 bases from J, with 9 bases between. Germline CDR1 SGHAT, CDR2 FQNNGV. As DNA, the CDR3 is TGTGCCAGCAGCACTACTGTGAACTATGGCTACACCTTC. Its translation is CASSTTVNYGYTF. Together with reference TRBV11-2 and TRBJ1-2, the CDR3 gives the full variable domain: EAGVAQSPRYKIIEKRQSVAFWCNPISGHATLYWYQQILGQGPKLLIQFQNNGVVDDSQLPKDRFSAERLKGVDSTLKIQPAKLEDSAVYLCASSTTVNYGYTFGSGTRLTVV.

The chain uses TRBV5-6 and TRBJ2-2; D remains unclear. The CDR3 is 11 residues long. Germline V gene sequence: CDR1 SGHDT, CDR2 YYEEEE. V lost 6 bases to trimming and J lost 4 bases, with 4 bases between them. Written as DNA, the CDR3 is TGTGCCAGCATCACCACCGGGGAGCTGTTTTTT. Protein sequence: CASITTGELFF.

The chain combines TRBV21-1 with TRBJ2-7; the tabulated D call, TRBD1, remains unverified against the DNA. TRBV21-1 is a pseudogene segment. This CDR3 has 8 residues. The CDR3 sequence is CASLRDNF. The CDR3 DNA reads TGTGCCAGCCTAAGGGACAACTTC.

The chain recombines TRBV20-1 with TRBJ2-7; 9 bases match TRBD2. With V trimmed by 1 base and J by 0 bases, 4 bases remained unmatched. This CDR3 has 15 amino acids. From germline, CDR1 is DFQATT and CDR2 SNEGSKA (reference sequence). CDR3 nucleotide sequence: TGCAGTGCTAGAGCAGCGGGAGGCTCCTCCTACGAGCAGTACTTC. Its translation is CSARAAGGSSYEQYF.

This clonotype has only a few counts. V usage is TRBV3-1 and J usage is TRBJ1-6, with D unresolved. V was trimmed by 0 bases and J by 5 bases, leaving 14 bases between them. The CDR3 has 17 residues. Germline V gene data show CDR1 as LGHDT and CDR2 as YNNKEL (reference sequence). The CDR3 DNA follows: TGTGCCAGCAGCCAAGATGGTCGGATTGTCCATAATTCACCCCTCCACTTT. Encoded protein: CASSQDGRIVHNSPLHF.

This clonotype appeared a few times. CDR3 sequence (DNA): TGTGCCAGCAGTTTATATGGCCCCTACGAGCAGTACTTC. Encoded protein: CASSLYGPYEQYF. The chain carries TRBV12-3 or TRBV12-4 and TRBJ2-7, with D hard to call. V lost 2 bases, J lost 2 bases, and 7 bases lay in between. There are 13 residues in the CDR3.

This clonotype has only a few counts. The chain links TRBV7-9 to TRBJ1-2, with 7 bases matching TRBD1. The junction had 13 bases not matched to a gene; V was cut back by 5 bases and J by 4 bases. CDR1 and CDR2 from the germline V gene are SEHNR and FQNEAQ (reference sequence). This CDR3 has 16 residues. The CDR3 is CASSPGTESMGYGYTF. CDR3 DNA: TGTGCCAGCAGCCCCGGGACAGAAAGTATGGGCTATGGCTACACCTTC.

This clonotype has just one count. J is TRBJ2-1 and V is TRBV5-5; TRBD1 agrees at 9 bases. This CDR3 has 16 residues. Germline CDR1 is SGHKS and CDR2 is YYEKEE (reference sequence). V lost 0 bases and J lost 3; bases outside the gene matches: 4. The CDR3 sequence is CASSLVPGQGYNEQFF. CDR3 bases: TGTGCCAGCAGCTTGGTTCCGGGACAGGGCTACAATGAGCAGTTCTTC.

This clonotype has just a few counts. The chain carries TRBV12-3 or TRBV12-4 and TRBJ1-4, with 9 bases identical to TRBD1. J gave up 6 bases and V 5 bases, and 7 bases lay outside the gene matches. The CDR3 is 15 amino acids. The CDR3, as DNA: TGTGCCAGCAGTACGAGGACAGGGGTAGATGAAAAACTGTTTTTT. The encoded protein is CASSTRTGVDEKLFF.

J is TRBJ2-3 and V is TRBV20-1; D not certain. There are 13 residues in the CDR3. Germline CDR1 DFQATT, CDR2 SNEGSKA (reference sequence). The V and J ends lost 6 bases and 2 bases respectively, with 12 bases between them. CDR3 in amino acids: CSAPGRNTDTQYF. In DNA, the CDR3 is TGCAGTGCGCCCGGACGGAACACAGATACGCAGTATTTT.